These 25 T cell receptor beta chains share one sample of origin, sequenced in a study of blood T cells in healthy people across ages. With a J-beta primer mix and a sample-barcoded 5' primer, a second PCR ran about 7 to 12 cycles. TCRdb recomputed calls from the 5' RACE reads with MiXCR, one row per CDR3 protein. The repertoire holds about 730,000 distinct CDR3 sequences, with approximately 39% as singletons. Sequencing input: blood. Source of these receptors: a woman aged 60-70 years in good health.

V and J are TRBV14 and TRBJ2-7; a possible D gene is TRBD2 (5 bases). The CDR3 runs 16 residues. With 2 bases removed from V and 7 bases from J, the gap between germline ends came to 21 bases. CDR1 and CDR2 (germline): SGHDN, FVKESK. The CDR3: CASSQTAGYPYNEQYF. CDR3 in DNA: TGTGCCAGCAGCCAAACGGCGGGTTATCCCTACAATGAGCAGTACTTC.

This clonotype has a handful of counts. The rearrangement links TRBV4-2 to TRBJ1-1; D is uncertain. Trimming removed 2 bases at V and 0 bases at J, with 7 bases between. From germline, CDR1 is LGHNA and CDR2 YNFKEQ. The CDR3 is 14 residues long. The DNA of the CDR3 is TGTGCCAGCAGCCAATCAGCTATGAACACTGAAGCTTTCTTT. This codes for CASSQSAMNTEAFF.

The rearrangement links TRBV28 to TRBJ2-7; the match to TRBD1 covers 9 bases. From germline, CDR1 is MDHEN and CDR2 SYDVKM. The CDR3 is 15 amino acids. V lost 4 bases, J lost 2 bases, and 6 bases stayed unmatched. As DNA, the CDR3 is TGTGCCAGCAGTTCAAGGACAGGGGTAGCCTACGAGCAGTACTTC. Protein: CASSSRTGVAYEQYF.

Regarding this clonotype: The junction departs from germline at one end; a sequencing error may be responsible. The V gene is TRBV29-1, the J gene TRBJ2-3, with a tentative D call TRBD2 (5 bases). Germline V gene sequence: CDR1 SQVTM, CDR2 ANQGSEA. The CDR3 sequence is 13 residues long. The CDR3 sequence: CSADWDSTETQYF. Here the CDR3 DNA reads TGCAGCGCGGACTGGGATAGCACAGAGACGCAGTATTTT.

The chain recombines TRBV9 with TRBJ2-1; perhaps TRBD2 as D (6 bases). Germline-derived CDR1 and CDR2 are SGDLS and YYNGEE. Trimming removed 0 bases at V and 2 bases at J, with 12 bases between. This CDR3 contains 16 residues. As DNA, the CDR3 is TGTGCCAGCAGCGTAGGGGCGGGGAGCCCCTACAATGAGCAGTTCTTC. It translates to CASSVGAGSPYNEQFF.

The chain joins TRBV20-1 to TRBJ2-1; 11 bases are a match to TRBD2. Germline V gives CDR1 DFQATT, CDR2 SNEGSKA (reference sequence). The ends lost 6 bases at V and 8 bases at J; junction bases unmatched: 6. This CDR3 is 13 amino acids long. This CDR3 reads CSAPGLAVYEQFF. The CDR3 DNA reads TGCAGTGCCCCGGGACTAGCGGTTTATGAGCAGTTCTTC.

The V gene is TRBV20-1, the J gene TRBJ1-6, with TRBD1 matching 7 bases. V trimming: 1 base; J trimming: 5 bases; junction bases outside the gene matches: 2. This CDR3 contains 14 residues. CDR1 and CDR2 from the germline V gene are DFQATT and SNEGSKA (reference sequence). CDR3 amino acids: CSARVGTDNSPLHF. DNA for the CDR3: TGCAGTGCTAGAGTCGGGACAGATAATTCACCCCTCCACTTT.

The rearrangement joins TRBV20-1 to TRBJ2-1; TRBD2 might be the D (5 bases). The CDR3 totals 16 residues. Trimming stripped 0 bases from V and 7 bases from J, with 19 bases between. Per germline, CDR1 DFQATT and CDR2 SNEGSKA (reference sequence). The CDR3 sequence: CSARDFRSPPGNEQFF. CDR3 nucleotide sequence: TGCAGTGCTAGAGATTTCCGGAGTCCACCGGGAAATGAGCAGTTCTTC.

This clonotype was seen a handful of times. The chain employs TRBV7-2 and TRBJ2-1; 9 bases map to TRBD2. V was clipped by 6 bases and J by 6 bases; unmatched bases: 18. CDR3 size: 18 residues. Germline values: CDR1 SGHTA, CDR2 FQGNSA. CDR3 sequence reads: CASRNHGLAGSKGNEQFF. In DNA form, the CDR3 reads TGTGCCAGCAGGAACCATGGGCTAGCGGGAAGCAAGGGCAATGAGCAGTTCTTC.

The chain employs TRBV6-6 and TRBJ1-1; D is unresolved. Germline CDR1 MNHNY, CDR2 SVGAGI (reference sequence). Deletions cut 5 bases from V and 2 bases from J, with 12 bases between. CDR3 size: 14 residues. CDR3 sequence: CASSRTLGNTEAFF. As DNA, the CDR3 is TGTGCCAGCAGTAGAACCCTGGGCAACACTGAAGCTTTCTTT.

This clonotype was observed many times. The chain couples TRBV5-5 to TRBJ2-4; D not resolved. The CDR3 runs 15 residues. Germline V gene data show CDR1 as SGHKS and CDR2 as YYEKEE (reference sequence). V lost 0 bases to trimming and J lost 0 bases, with 7 bases between them. CDR3: CASSLASVAKNIQYF. The CDR3 nucleotides are TGTGCCAGCAGCTTGGCCTCCGTAGCCAAAAACATTCAGTACTTC.

The V and J genes are TRBV12-3 or TRBV12-4 and TRBJ1-1; D is unclear. The CDR3 spans 14 residues. V gave up 2 bases and J gave up 5 bases, with 12 bases separating them. The CDR3 DNA sequence: TGTGCCAGCAGTTTACCGCGCCCTGGTACTGAAGCTTTCTTT. It codes for CASSLPRPGTEAFF.

The chain employs TRBV3-1 and TRBJ1-2; tentatively, D is TRBD1 (5 bases). Germline CDR1 reads LGHDT; CDR2 reads YNNKEL (reference sequence). V was cut by 4 bases and J by 4 bases, with 16 bases left in between. The CDR3 contains 15 residues. The CDR3 here is CASSLTGRAGYGYTF. CDR3 bases: TGTGCCAGCAGCCTTACGGGCAGGGCGGGCTATGGCTACACCTTC.

The V and J genes are TRBV7-9 and TRBJ1-2; 8 bases fit TRBD1. Germline-derived CDR1 and CDR2 are SEHNR and FQNEAQ (reference sequence). CDR3 length: 16 amino acids. The trim removed 5 bases at V and 3 bases at J, leaving 11 bases unmatched. CDR3 protein: CASSRGTGATDYGYTF. The CDR3 DNA reads TGTGCCAGCAGCCGAGGGACAGGAGCCACGGACTATGGCTACACCTTC.

The rearrangement joins TRBV7-2 to TRBJ2-5; 8 bases fit TRBD2. Trimming at V came to 5 bases and at J to 5 bases, leaving 4 bases not matched to a gene. CDR3 length: 13 amino acids. Germline-derived CDR1 and CDR2 are SGHTA and FQGNSA. The CDR3 DNA reads TGTACCAGCAGCCGGGGGGGTGCGGAGACCCAGTACTTC. This translates into CTSSRGGAETQYF.

This chain links TRBV20-1 with TRBJ2-1; tentative D call: TRBD2 (6 bases). With 6 bases removed from V and 4 bases from J, the gap between germline ends came to 19 bases. The CDR3 has 15 amino acids. From germline, CDR1 is DFQATT and CDR2 SNEGSKA (reference sequence). The CDR3 bases are TGCAGTGCGGAAGTCCCGGGACTCCGGTACAATGAGCAGTTCTTC. Translating gives CSAEVPGLRYNEQFF.

This rearrangement joins TRBV18 to TRBJ2-1, with 10 nucleotides matching TRBD2. V trimming: 4 bases; J trimming: 0 bases; junction bases outside the gene matches: 9. The CDR3 spans 18 residues. CDR1 and CDR2 (germline): KGHSH, LQKENI. CDR3 sequence: CASSRLAGDAASYNEQFF. DNA for the CDR3: TGTGCCAGCTCACGACTAGCGGGCGATGCGGCCTCCTACAATGAGCAGTTCTTC.

This rearrangement joins TRBV5-1 to TRBJ2-5, with a tentative D call TRBD1 (5 bases). V dropped 3 bases and J dropped 11 bases, with 17 bases sitting between them. Germline lookup yields CDR1 SGHRS and CDR2 YFSETQ. This CDR3 has 13 residues. Written as DNA, the CDR3 is TGCGCCAGCAGCTCCCAGGTGGACAATGAGCAGTACTTC. Residues: CASSSQVDNEQYF. The whole variable domain, filled in from reference TRBV5-1 and TRBJ2-5, reads KAGVTQTPRYLIKTRGQQVTLSCSPISGHRSVSWYQQTPGQGLQFLFEYFSETQRNKGNFPGRFSGRQFSNSRSEMNVSTLELGDSALYLCASSSQVDNEQYFGPGTRLLVL.

This clonotype was seen many times. The chain combines TRBV7-9 with TRBJ2-5; 12 bases are shared with TRBD2. The V and J ends lost 5 bases and 2 bases, in that order; junction bases with no gene match: 12. There are 18 residues in the CDR3. Germline-derived CDR1 and CDR2 are SEHNR and FQNEAQ (reference sequence). The CDR3 protein is CASSRLAGVSGFQETQYF. The CDR3 bases are TGTGCCAGCAGCAGACTAGCGGGAGTAAGTGGGTTTCAAGAGACCCAGTACTTC.

This sequence joins TRBV29-1 and TRBJ2-5; 9 positions agree with TRBD2. Losses at the gene ends were 6 bases for V and 11 bases for J; bases not matched to a gene: 13. The CDR3 totals 13 residues. Germline values: CDR1 SQVTM, CDR2 ANQGSEA. CDR3 in DNA: TGCAGCGTCGACGTAGCGGGAGCCAATGAGCAGTACTTC. It codes for CSVDVAGANEQYF.

The V and J genes are TRBV20-1 and TRBJ2-3; 8 bases map to TRBD2. Per germline, CDR1 DFQATT and CDR2 SNEGSKA (reference sequence). V lost 3 bases and J lost 1; bases outside the gene matches: 9. The CDR3 loop spans 16 amino acids. The CDR3 sequence is CSARPTSGSGTDTQYF. CDR3 sequence (DNA): TGCAGTGCTAGGCCCACTAGCGGCTCAGGCACAGATACGCAGTATTTT.

This clonotype was observed many times. V usage is TRBV5-6 and J usage is TRBJ1-2; 9 positions agree with TRBD1. CDR1 and CDR2 (germline): SGHDT, YYEEEE. The CDR3 is 13 amino acids. Trimming cost V 4 bases and J 8 bases; bases outside gene matches: 6. As DNA, the CDR3 is TGTGCCAGCAGCACGACAGGGGGAGGCGGCTACACCTTC. It codes for CASSTTGGGGYTF.

This sequence joins TRBV20-1 and TRBJ1-2, with a weak D call TRBD1 (6 bases). This CDR3 is 13 amino acids long. From germline, CDR1 is DFQATT and CDR2 SNEGSKA (reference sequence). The germline V and J ends were trimmed by 6 bases and 4 bases, with 15 bases remaining between them. The DNA of the CDR3 is TGCAGTGCCTCGCCGGGGACACTCTATGGCTACACCTTC. Translated, it gives CSASPGTLYGYTF.

V usage is TRBV7-3 and J usage is TRBJ2-1; 10 positions agree with TRBD2. Germline values: CDR1 SGHTA, CDR2 FQGTGA. V was pared by 5 bases and J by 6 bases, with 7 bases of the junction left unmatched. This CDR3 comprises 15 residues. The CDR3 DNA is TGTGCCAGCAGCCCCTGTGCTAGCGGGAGCAATGAGCAGTTCTTC. It encodes CASSPCASGSNEQFF. Drawing the rest from reference TRBV7-3 and TRBJ2-1, the complete variable domain is GAGVSQTPSNKVTEKGKYVELRCDPISGHTALYWYRQSLGQGPEFLIYFQGTGAADDSGLPNDRFFAVRPEGSVSTLKIQRTERGDSAVYLCASSPCASGSNEQFFGPGTRLTVL.

CDR3 protein: CASSPPGTDNEKLFF. As DNA, the CDR3 is TGTGCCAGCAGTCCTCCCGGGACGGATAATGAAAAACTGTTTTTT. The chain has TRBV12-3 or TRBV12-4 and TRBJ1-4; tentatively, D is TRBD1 (5 bases). Trimming shortened V by 5 bases and J by 4 bases, and 14 bases separated the two germline ends. The CDR3 covers 15 residues.